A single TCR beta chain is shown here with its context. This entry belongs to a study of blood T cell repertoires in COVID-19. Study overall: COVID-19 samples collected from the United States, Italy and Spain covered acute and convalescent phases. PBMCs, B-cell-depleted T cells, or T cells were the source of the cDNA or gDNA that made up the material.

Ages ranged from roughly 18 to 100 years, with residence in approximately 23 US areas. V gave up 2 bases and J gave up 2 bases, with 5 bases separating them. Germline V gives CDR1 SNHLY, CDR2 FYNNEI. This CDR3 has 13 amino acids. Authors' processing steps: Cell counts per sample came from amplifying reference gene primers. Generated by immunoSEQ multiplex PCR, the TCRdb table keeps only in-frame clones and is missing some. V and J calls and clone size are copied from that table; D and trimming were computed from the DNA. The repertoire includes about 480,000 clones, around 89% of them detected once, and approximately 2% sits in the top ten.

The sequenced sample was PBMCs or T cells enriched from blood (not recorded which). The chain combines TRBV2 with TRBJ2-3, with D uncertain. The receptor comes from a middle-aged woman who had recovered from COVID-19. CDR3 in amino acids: CASSETPTDTQYF. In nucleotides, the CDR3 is TGTGCCAGCAGTGAAACTCCCACAGATACGCAGTATTTT.